This TCR beta chain is drawn from a study of a mutant IDH1 vaccine in newly diagnosed glioma. Noted time point: baseline, week 1 (first vaccination visit). Treatment defined: pre-vaccination baseline after standard-of-care therapy. Assay used: immunoSEQ multiplex PCR; TCRdb lists only in-frame clones, some missing. The table lists 90,000 to 100,000 clones, 70% to 90% of them singletons. This clone was picked up one time. V shed 3 bases and J shed 8 bases, with 14 bases lying between them. The CDR3 sequence is 13 residues long. CDR1 is GTSNPN and CDR2 is SVGIG in the germline V gene (reference sequence).

This TCR was recovered from a woman aged 45-59 years with glioma. The chain recombines TRBV30 with TRBJ2-4; D is perhaps TRBD2 (5 bases). Sequenced material: PBMCs, taken from a glioma patient treated with radiotherapy, temozolomide or both. The CDR3 bases are TGTGCCTGGAGCGGACCCATCGGGGACATTCAGTACTTC. Translated, it gives CAWSGPIGDIQYF.